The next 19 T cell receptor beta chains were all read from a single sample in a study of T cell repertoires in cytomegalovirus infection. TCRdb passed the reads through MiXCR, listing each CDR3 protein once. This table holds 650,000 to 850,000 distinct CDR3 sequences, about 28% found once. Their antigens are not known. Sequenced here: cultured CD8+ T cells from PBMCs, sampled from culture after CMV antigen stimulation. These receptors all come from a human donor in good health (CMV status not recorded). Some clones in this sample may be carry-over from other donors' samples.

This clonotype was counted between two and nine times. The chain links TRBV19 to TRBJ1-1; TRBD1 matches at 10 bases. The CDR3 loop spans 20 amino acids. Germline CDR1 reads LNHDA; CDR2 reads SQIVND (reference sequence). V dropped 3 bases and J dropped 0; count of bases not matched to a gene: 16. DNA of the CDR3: TGTGCCAGTAGTATTTTTCGACCGGGACAGGGGCATTGGATGAACACTGAAGCTTTCTTT. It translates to CASSIFRPGQGHWMNTEAFF. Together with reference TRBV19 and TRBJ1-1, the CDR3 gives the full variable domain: DGGITQSPKYLFRKEGQNVTLSCEQNLNHDAMYWYRQDPGQGLRLIYYSQIVNDFQKGDIAEGYSVSREKKESFPLTVTSAQKNPTAFYLCASSIFRPGQGHWMNTEAFFGQGTRLTVV.

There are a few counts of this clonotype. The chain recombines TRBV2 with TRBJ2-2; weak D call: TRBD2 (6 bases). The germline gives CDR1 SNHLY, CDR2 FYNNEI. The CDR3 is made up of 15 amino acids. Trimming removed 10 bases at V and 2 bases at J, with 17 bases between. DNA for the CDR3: TGTGCCACCCTTGGGACTCAAAAAAACACCGGGGAGCTGTTTTTT. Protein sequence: CATLGTQKNTGELFF.

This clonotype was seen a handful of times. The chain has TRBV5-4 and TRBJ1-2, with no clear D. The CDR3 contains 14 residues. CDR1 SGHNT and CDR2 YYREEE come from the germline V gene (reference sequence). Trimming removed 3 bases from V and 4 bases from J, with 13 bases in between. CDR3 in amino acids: CASSSPGGGYGYTF. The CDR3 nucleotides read TGTGCCAGCAGCTCCCCGGGTGGTGGCTATGGCTACACCTTC.

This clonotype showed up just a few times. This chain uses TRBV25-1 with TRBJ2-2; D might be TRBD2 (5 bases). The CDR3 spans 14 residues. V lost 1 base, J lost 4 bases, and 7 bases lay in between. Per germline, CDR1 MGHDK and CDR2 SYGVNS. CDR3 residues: CASSEWRFTGELFF. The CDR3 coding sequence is TGTGCCAGCAGTGAATGGAGGTTCACCGGGGAGCTGTTTTTT.

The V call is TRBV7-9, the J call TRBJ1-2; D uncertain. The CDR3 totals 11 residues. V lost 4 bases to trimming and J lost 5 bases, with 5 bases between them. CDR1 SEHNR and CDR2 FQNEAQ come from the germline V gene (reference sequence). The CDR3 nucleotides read TGTGCCAGCAGCTGGGAGTATGGCTACACCTTC. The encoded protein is CASSWEYGYTF.

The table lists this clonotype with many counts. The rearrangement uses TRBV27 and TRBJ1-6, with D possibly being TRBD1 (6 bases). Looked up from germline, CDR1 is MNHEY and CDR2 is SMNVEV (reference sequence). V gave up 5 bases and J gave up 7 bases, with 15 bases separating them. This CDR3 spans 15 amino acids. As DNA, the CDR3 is TGTGCCAGCAGTCCCCGCCACAGGGCCAATTCACCCCTCCACTTT. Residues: CASSPRHRANSPLHF.

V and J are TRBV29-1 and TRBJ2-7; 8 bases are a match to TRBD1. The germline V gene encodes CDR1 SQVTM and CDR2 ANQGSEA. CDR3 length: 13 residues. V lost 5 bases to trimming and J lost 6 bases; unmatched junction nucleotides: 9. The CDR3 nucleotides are TGCAGCGTTACCGACAGGGGATTCGTCGAGCAGTACTTC. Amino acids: CSVTDRGFVEQYF.

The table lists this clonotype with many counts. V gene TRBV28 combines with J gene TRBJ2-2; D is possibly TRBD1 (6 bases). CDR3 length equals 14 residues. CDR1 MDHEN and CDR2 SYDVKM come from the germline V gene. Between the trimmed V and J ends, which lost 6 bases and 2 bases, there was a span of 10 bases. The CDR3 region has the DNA TGTGCCAGCAGGCCGGGACAAAACACCGGGGAGCTGTTTTTT. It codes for CASRPGQNTGELFF.

The CDR3 protein is CSARDRGPTHEQYF. The CDR3 coding sequence is TGCAGTGCTAGAGACAGGGGGCCCACCCACGAGCAGTACTTC. The V and J genes are TRBV20-1 and TRBJ2-7; the match to TRBD1 covers 8 bases. Germline CDR1 and CDR2: DFQATT and SNEGSKA (reference sequence). CDR3 size: 14 residues. V dropped 0 bases and J dropped 5; count of bases not matched to a gene: 6.

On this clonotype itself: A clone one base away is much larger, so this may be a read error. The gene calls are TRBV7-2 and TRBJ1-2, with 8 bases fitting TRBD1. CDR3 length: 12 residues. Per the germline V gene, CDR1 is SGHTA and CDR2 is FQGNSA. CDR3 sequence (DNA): TGTGTCAGCATCCAGGGGGCCCGTGGCTACACCTTC. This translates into CVSIQGARGYTF.

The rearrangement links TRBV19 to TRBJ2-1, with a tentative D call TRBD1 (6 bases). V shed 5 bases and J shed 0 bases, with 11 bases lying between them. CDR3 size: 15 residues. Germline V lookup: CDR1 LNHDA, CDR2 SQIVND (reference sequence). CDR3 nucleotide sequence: TGTGCCAGTAGTGCCACAGGGTTCTCCTACAATGAGCAGTTCTTC. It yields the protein CASSATGFSYNEQFF.

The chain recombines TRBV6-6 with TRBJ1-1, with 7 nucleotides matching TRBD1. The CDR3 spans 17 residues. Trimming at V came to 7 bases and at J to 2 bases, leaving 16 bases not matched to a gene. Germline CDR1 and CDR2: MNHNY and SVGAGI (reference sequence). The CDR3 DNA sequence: TGTGCCAGCACCCTCGGGACAGCCCCTATCCCTAACACTGAAGCTTTCTTT. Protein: CASTLGTAPIPNTEAFF.

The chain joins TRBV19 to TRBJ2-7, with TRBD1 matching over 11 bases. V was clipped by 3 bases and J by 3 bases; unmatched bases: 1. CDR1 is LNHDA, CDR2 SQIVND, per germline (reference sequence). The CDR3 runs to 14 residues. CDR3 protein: CASSIGTGGYEQYF. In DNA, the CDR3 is TGTGCCAGTAGTATTGGGACAGGGGGCTACGAGCAGTACTTC.

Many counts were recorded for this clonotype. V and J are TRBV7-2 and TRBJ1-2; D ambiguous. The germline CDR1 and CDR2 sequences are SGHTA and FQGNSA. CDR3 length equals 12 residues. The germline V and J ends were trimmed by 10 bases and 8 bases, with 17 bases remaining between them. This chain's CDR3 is CATPSGRGGYTF. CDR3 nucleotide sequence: TGTGCCACCCCGTCAGGACGAGGAGGCTACACCTTC.

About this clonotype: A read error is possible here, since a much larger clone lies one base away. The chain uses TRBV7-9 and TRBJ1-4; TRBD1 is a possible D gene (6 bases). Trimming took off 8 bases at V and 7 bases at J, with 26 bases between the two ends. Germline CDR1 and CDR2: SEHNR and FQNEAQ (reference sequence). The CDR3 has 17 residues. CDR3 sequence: CASCPAIWQGIGEKLFF. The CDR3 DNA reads TGTGCCAGCTGCCCCGCGATCTGGCAGGGGATAGGTGAAAAACTGTTTTTT.

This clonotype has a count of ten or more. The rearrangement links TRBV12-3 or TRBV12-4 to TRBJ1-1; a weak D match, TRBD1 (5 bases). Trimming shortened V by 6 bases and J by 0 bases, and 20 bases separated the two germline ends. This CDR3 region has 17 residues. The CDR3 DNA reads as TGTGCCAGCAGCCACAGCGCCTTAGGGGCAATGAACACTGAAGCTTTCTTT. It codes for CASSHSALGAMNTEAFF.

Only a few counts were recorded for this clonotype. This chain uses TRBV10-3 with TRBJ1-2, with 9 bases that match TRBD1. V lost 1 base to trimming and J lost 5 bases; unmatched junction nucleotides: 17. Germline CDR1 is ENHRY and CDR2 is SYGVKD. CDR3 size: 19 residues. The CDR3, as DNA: TGTGCCATCAGTGAGTTGCGTACGGGACAGGGAGCAACTGCTTATGGCTACACCTTC. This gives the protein CAISELRTGQGATAYGYTF.

The CDR3 DNA reads as TGCAGTGCTATTCCTAGGGACATAAGTTGGATGTCCTCTGGGGCCAACGTCCTGACTTTC. Translating gives CSAIPRDISWMSSGANVLTF. The J gene is TRBJ2-6, the V gene TRBV20-1; tentative D call: TRBD1 (6 bases). Per germline, CDR1 DFQATT and CDR2 SNEGSKA (reference sequence). The V and J ends lost 4 bases and 0 bases respectively, with 25 bases between them. The CDR3 runs to 20 residues.

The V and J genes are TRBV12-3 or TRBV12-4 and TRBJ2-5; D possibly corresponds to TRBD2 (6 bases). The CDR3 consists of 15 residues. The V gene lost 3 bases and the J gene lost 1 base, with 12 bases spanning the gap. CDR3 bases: TGTGCCAGCAGTTTGATTCTTAGCGGCCAAGAGACCCAGTACTTC. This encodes CASSLILSGQETQYF.